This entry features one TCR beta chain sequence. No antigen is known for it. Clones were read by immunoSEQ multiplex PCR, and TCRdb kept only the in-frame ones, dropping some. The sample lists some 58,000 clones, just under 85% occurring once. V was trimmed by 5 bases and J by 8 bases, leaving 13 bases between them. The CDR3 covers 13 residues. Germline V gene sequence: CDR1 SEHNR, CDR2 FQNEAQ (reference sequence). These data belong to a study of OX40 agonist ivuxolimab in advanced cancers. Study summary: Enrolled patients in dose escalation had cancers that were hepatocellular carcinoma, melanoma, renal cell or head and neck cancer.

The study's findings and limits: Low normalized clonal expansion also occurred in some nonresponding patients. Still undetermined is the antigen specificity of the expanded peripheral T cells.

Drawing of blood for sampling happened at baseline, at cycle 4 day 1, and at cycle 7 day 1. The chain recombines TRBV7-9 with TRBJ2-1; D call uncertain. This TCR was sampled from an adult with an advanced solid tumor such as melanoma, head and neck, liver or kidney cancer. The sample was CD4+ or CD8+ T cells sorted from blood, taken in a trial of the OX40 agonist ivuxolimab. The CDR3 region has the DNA TGTGCCAGCAGCCCCCAGGAGAGTGATGAGCAGTTCTTC. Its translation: CASSPQESDEQFF.